Following are 14 T cell receptor beta chains from one sample sequenced in a study of cytomegalovirus exposure and HLA in healthy donors (dated by TCRdb to 2016 to 2017). Library preparation employed the immunoSEQ multiplex PCR assay. The clones in this table, taken by TCRdb from immuneACCESS, are in-frame only. Not every clone is retained; where verified, under half of the shortfall comes from an unresolved V gene, and the cause of the rest is unknown. This sample is represented by 200,000 to 300,000 clones; about 86% of them were singletons. The ten largest clones add up to 2% to 3% of the sample. The sample was PBMCs. Every receptor here comes from a young man in good health and CMV-seronegative.

The gene calls are TRBV28 and TRBJ2-5; a weak D match, TRBD2 (5 bases). Germline V CDR1 and CDR2: MDHEN, SYDVKM. CDR3 length: 12 amino acids. Trimming stripped 8 bases from V and 2 bases from J, with 9 bases between. CDR3 bases: TGTGCCAGCCGGGTAGCGCAAGAGACCCAGTACTTC. Its protein is CASRVAQETQYF. Full variable domain (outside the CDR3, taken from reference TRBV28 and TRBJ2-5): DVKVTQSSRYLVKRTGEKVFLECVQDMDHENMFWYRQDPGLGLRLIYFSYDVKMKEKGDIPEGYSVSREKKERFSLILESASTNQTSMYLCASRVAQETQYFGPGTRLLVL.

The V and J genes are TRBV19 and TRBJ1-5; a possible D gene is TRBD1 (5 bases). Germline lookup yields CDR1 LNHDA and CDR2 SQIVND (reference sequence). The CDR3 runs to 15 residues. Trimming shortened V by 7 bases and J by 0 bases, and 13 bases separated the two germline ends. Written as DNA, the CDR3 is TGTGCCAGTAATTCAGACAGTTATAGCAATCAGCCCCAGCATTTT. Translation gives CASNSDSYSNQPQHF.

The chain employs TRBV4-3 and TRBJ2-7; TRBD1 aligns across 7 bases. Unmatched junction bases numbered 7, after V lost 0 bases and J lost 5 bases. Germline CDR1 LGHNA, CDR2 YSLEER. There are 15 residues in the CDR3. The CDR3 is CASSQERQGIHEQYF. The CDR3 nucleotides read TGCGCCAGCAGCCAAGAAAGACAGGGCATCCACGAGCAGTACTTC.

This chain uses TRBV19 with TRBJ2-3; 13 bases line up with TRBD2. Germline V gene data show CDR1 as LNHDA and CDR2 as SQIVND (reference sequence). With V trimmed by 8 bases and J by 5 bases, 4 bases remained unmatched. The CDR3 is 14 residues long. CDR3 in DNA: TGTGCCAGTGGGACTAGCGGGGATCAAGATACGCAGTATTTT. It encodes CASGTSGDQDTQYF.

CDR3 nucleotides: TGTGCCAGCTCGGACGGTTCGGGAAACAAAGCTTTCTTT. Amino acids: CASSDGSGNKAFF. The chain employs TRBV18 and TRBJ1-1, with no clear D. The CDR3 has 13 residues. CDR1 is KGHSH and CDR2 is LQKENI in the germline V gene. V lost 6 bases and J lost 9, with 17 bases in between.

V is TRBV6-1 and J is TRBJ1-5; 9 bases line up with TRBD1. The V gene's germline CDR1 is MNHNS and CDR2 SASEGT. This CDR3 contains 14 residues. Trimming cost V 5 bases and J 7 bases; bases outside gene matches: 6. CDR3 sequence reads: CASSPDRGGQPQHF. For the CDR3, the DNA is TGTGCCAGCAGTCCGGACAGGGGCGGCCAGCCCCAGCATTTT.

This chain joins TRBV7-2 and TRBJ2-7, with D possibly TRBD1 on 5 matching bases. V shed 5 bases and J shed 6 bases, with 17 bases lying between them. Germline V gene sequence: CDR1 SGHTA, CDR2 FQGNSA. The CDR3 is 14 residues long. The CDR3 coding sequence is TGTGCCAGCAGCCCCCGGACACCCTTGGGCGAGCAGTACTTC. Its protein product is CASSPRTPLGEQYF.

The chain combines TRBV27 with TRBJ1-4, with D maybe TRBD1 (6 bases). V lost 8 bases and J lost 8, with 15 bases in between. Germline V gene sequence: CDR1 MNHEY, CDR2 SMNVEV (reference sequence). The CDR3 consists of 13 residues. CDR3 DNA sequence: TGTGCCAGCCAAAACAGGGTACAGGAAAAACTGTTTTTT. Protein product: CASQNRVQEKLFF.

The chain couples TRBV4-1 to TRBJ2-2; no definite D call. CDR1 and CDR2 from the germline V gene are MGHRA and YSYEKL. Trimming took 0 bases from V and 0 from J, leaving 11 bases between them. The CDR3 is made up of 17 amino acids. CDR3 sequence: CASSQEAGPANTGELFF. CDR3 DNA sequence: TGCGCCAGCAGCCAAGAAGCCGGTCCGGCGAACACCGGGGAGCTGTTTTTT.

The chain employs TRBV11-2 and TRBJ2-7; 11 positions match TRBD2. J was trimmed by 2 bases and V by 4 bases; bases with no gene match: 10. The CDR3 loop spans 17 amino acids. From germline, CDR1 is SGHAT and CDR2 FQNNGV. The DNA for the CDR3 is TGTGCCAGCAGCTCTTTTAGCGGGAGGGCCCAAGCCTACGAGCAGTACTTC. This codes for CASSSFSGRAQAYEQYF.

The chain carries TRBV29-1 and TRBJ2-7; perhaps TRBD2 as D (6 bases). Germline CDR1 is SQVTM and CDR2 is ANQGSEA. This CDR3 region has 12 residues. The V end lost 4 bases, the J end lost 1 base, and 8 bases lay between the germline ends. The DNA for the CDR3 is TGCAGCGTTGCCAGCGGGTCCTACGAGCAGTACTTC. This gives the protein CSVASGSYEQYF.

This chain connects TRBV15 to TRBJ2-5, with D unresolved. The CDR3 consists of 13 residues. Looked up from germline, CDR1 is LNHNV and CDR2 is YYDKDF (reference sequence). V was clipped by 1 base and J by 3 bases, with 6 bases between them. The CDR3 bases are TGTGCCACCAGCAGAGTCCAGGAAGAGACCCAGTACTTC. Amino acids: CATSRVQEETQYF.

The chain joins TRBV9 to TRBJ1-3, with TRBD1 matching over 8 bases. Germline V lookup: CDR1 SGDLS, CDR2 YYNGEE. This CDR3 comprises 15 residues. V trimming: 3 bases; J trimming: 5 bases; junction bases outside the gene matches: 7. This chain's CDR3 is CASSADTGGRNTIYF. In nucleotides, the CDR3 is TGTGCCAGCAGCGCAGATACAGGGGGAAGAAACACCATATATTTT.

The gene calls are TRBV6-6 and TRBJ1-2; D is possibly TRBD1 (6 bases). The CDR3 extends over 14 amino acids. The germline V gene has CDR1 MNHNY and CDR2 SVGAGI (reference sequence). V lost 2 bases, J lost 8 bases, and 15 bases lay in between. The CDR3 here is CASSYPDPRGGYTF. CDR3 DNA sequence: TGTGCCAGCAGTTACCCAGATCCCAGGGGCGGCTACACCTTC.